The text below deals with one TCR beta chain. Its antigen is not known. The CDR3 totals 15 residues. Germline CDR1 is SGDLS and CDR2 is YYNGEE. The ends were cut back, 1 base at V and 2 bases at J, with 12 bases in the middle. Assay used: immunoSEQ multiplex PCR; TCRdb lists only in-frame clones, some missing. The sample carries roughly 130,000 clones, approximately 85% recorded once. This sample was included in a study of T cell responses to AZD1222 COVID-19 vaccine. Findings and caveats of the study: Donors were largely white British and mainly female; clonal diversity was possibly underestimated. Spike-specific TCR depth and breadth grew after two AZD1222 doses. In the spike-specific TCR repertoire, nearly half reportedly target unmutated variant regions.

This specimen was peripheral blood, taken on day 0 of AZD1222 vaccination. The TCR was taken from an adult in good health. The chain uses TRBV9 and TRBJ1-2; TRBD1 might be the D (5 bases). CDR3 protein: CASSVLGLSNYGYTF. CDR3 DNA: TGTGCCAGCAGCGTACTGGGACTCTCCAACTATGGCTACACCTTC. The full variable domain, with the rest looked up from reference TRBV9 and TRBJ1-2, is DSGVTQTPKHLITATGQRVTLRCSPRSGDLSVYWYQQSLDQGLQFLIQYYNGEERAKGNILERFSAQQFPDLHSELNLSSLELGDSALYFCASSVLGLSNYGYTFGSGTRLTVV.